Reported below is one T cell receptor (beta chain). Authors' processing steps: It was from CDR3 differences across clinicopathological groups that a distant-metastasis classifier for papillary thyroid cancer was built. TCRdb reanalyzed the PCR reads with MiXCR. TCRdb's processing, not the authors' own work, is the source of the V and J calls. The repertoire holds tens of thousands of clones, with about 10% as singletons. This record belongs to a study of metastatic and nonmetastatic thyroid tumors. Patients were all untreated before their thyroid surgery. Germline values: CDR1 DFQATT, CDR2 SNEGSKA (reference sequence). The CDR3 sequence is 13 residues long. The J segment lost 8 bases and the V segment lost 8 bases, leaving 11 bases of the junction unmatched.

The V gene is TRBV20-1, the J gene TRBJ2-1, with TRBD2 matching over 8 bases. The receptor was derived from a female donor with papillary thyroid cancer or a benign thyroid nodule (not recorded which). Some clones in this sample may be carry-over from other donors' samples. Sequencing was carried out using blood. CDR3 nucleotides: TGCAGTACACTAGCGGTGGGGGGGGATGAGCAGTTCTTC. Amino acids: CSTLAVGGDEQFF.